This paragraph reports one T cell receptor beta chain. The antigen remains unidentified. The sample contains more than one DNA sequence encoding this CDR3. The data were obtained in a study of cytomegalovirus exposure and HLA in healthy donors. Study-wide findings and caveats: A later analysis linked a missense variant in DCLRE1C to the trimming of TCR beta V and J genes.

The CDR3 contains 13 residues. Germline V gene sequence: CDR1 MGHDK, CDR2 SYGVNS. After removal of 5 bases from V and 4 bases from J, the junction contained 5 bases not matched to a gene. Both 60 Vbeta primers and 13 Jbeta primers went into the PCR. Sequencing used immunoSEQ multiplex PCR; TCRdb keeps in-frame clones, though not all of them. This table has some 87,000 clones, 78% appearing once. The receptor was isolated from a man aged 18-30 years in good health and CMV-seropositive. Sequencing input: PBMCs. The V and J genes are TRBV25-1 and TRBJ2-7, with 7 bases lining up with TRBD1. CDR3 sequence reads: CASSRQGSYEQYF. The CDR3 region has the DNA TGTGCCAGCAGTCGACAGGGATCTTACGAGCAGTACTTC.